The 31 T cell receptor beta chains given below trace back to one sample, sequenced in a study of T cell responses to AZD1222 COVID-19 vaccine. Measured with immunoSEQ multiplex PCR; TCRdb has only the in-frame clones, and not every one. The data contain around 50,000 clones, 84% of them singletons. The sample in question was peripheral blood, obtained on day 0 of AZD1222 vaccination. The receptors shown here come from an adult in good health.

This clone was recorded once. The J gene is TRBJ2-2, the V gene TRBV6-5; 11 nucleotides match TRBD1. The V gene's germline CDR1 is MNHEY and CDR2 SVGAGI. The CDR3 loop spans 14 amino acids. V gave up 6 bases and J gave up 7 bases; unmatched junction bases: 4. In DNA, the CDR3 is TGTGCCAGCAGGGGGACAGGGGGGAGCGGGGAGCTGTTTTTT. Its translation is CASRGTGGSGELFF.

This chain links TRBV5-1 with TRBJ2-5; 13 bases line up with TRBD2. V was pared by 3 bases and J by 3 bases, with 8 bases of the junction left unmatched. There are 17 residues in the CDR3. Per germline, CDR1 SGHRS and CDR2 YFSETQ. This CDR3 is CASSSLGGLAGEETQYF. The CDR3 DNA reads TGCGCCAGCAGCTCCCTGGGAGGACTAGCGGGAGAAGAGACCCAGTACTTC.

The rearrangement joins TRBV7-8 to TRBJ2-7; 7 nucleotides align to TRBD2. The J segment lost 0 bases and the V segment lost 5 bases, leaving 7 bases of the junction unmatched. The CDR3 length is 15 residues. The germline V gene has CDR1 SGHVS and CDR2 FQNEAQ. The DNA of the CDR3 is TGTGCCAGCAGCGGGGCTAGCGGCCTCTCCTACGAGCAGTACTTC. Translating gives CASSGASGLSYEQYF.

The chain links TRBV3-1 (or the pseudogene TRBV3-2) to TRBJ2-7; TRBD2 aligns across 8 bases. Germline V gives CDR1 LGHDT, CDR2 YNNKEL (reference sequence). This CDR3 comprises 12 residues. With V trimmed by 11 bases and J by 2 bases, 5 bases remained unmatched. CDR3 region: CASGGGPYEQYF. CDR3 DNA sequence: TGTGCCTCCGGGGGGGGGCCCTACGAGCAGTACTTC.

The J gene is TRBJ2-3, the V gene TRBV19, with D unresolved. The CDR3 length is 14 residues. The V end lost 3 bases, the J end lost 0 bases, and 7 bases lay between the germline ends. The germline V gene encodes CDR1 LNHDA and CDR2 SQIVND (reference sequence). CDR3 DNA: TGTGCCAGTAGTATGTACGGGAGCACAGATACGCAGTATTTT. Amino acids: CASSMYGSTDTQYF.

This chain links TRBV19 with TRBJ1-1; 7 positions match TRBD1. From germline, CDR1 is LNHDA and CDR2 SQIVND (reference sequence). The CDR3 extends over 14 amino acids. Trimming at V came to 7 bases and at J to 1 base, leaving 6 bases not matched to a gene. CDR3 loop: CASITGEGNTEAFF. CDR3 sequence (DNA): TGTGCCAGTATAACAGGGGAGGGGAACACTGAAGCTTTCTTT.

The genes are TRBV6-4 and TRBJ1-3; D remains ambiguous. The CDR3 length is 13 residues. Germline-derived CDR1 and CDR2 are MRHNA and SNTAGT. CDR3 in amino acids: CIPRGFSGNTIYF. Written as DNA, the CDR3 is TGTATACCGCGTGGCTTCTCTGGAAACACCATATATTTT.

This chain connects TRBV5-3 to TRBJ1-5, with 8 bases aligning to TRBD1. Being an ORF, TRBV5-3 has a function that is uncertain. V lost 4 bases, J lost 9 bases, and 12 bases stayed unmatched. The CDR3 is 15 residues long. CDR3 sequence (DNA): TGTGCCAGAAGCGCCGGGACAGGTGTAAGGGGGCCCCAGCATTTT. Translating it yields CARSAGTGVRGPQHF.

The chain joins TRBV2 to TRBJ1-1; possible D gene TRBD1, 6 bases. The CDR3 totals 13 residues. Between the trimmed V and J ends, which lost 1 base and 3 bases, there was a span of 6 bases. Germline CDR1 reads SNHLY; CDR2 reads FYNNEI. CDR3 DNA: TGTGCCAGCAGTGAAGACAGGGACACTGAAGCTTTCTTT. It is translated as CASSEDRDTEAFF.

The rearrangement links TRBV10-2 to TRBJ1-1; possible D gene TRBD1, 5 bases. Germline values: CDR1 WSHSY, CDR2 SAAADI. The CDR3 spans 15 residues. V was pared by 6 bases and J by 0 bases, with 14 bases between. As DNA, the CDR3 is TGCGCCAGCAGGGGGCAGTGGGGCATGAACACTGAAGCTTTCTTT. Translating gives CASRGQWGMNTEAFF.

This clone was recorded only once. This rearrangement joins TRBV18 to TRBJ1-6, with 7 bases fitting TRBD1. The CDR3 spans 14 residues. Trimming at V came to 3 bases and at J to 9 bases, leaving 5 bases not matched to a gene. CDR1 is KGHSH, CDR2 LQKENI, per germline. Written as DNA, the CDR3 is TGTGCCAGCTCACCGGGACAGAGGTTTTCACCCCTCCACTTT. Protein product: CASSPGQRFSPLHF.

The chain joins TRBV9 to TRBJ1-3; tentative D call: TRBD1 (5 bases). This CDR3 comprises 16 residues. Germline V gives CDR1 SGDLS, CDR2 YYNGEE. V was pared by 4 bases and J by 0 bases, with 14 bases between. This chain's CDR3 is CASSPSSGGSGNTIYF. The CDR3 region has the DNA TGTGCCAGCAGCCCATCCTCGGGGGGCTCTGGAAACACCATATATTTT.

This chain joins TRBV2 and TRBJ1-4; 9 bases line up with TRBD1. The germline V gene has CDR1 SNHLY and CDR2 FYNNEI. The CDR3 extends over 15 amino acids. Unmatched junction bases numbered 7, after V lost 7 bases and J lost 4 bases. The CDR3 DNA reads TGTGCCAGCAAACCTGACAGGGGGGGTAATGAAAAACTGTTTTTT. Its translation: CASKPDRGGNEKLFF.

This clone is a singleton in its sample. In nucleotides, the CDR3 is TGCGCCAGCTCCCCGATGCGACTAGCGGTCTACGAGCAGTACTTC. As protein: CASSPMRLAVYEQYF. The rearrangement joins TRBV5-1 to TRBJ2-7; 9 bases line up with TRBD2. The J segment lost 3 bases and the V segment lost 7 bases, leaving 11 bases of the junction unmatched. CDR1 is SGHRS, CDR2 YFSETQ, per germline. CDR3 length: 15 residues.

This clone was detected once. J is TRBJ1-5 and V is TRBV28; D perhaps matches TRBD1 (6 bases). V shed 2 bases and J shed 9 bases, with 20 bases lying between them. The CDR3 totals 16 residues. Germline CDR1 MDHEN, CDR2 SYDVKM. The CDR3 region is CASSLGRGGVWRPQHF. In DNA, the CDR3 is TGTGCCAGCAGTTTAGGCAGGGGTGGAGTATGGCGGCCCCAGCATTTT.

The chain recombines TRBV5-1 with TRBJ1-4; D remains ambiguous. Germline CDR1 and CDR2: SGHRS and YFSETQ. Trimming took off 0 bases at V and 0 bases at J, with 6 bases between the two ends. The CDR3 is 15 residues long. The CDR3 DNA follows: TGCGCCAGCAGCTTGGCCGTTACAACTAATGAAAAACTGTTTTTT. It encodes CASSLAVTTNEKLFF.

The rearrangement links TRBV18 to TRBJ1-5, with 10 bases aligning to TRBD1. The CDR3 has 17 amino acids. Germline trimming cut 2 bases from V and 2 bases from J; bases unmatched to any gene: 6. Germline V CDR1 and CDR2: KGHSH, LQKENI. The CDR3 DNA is TGTGCCAGCTCACCAGGGACAGGGGTTGCGGGCAATCAGCCCCAGCATTTT. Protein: CASSPGTGVAGNQPQHF.

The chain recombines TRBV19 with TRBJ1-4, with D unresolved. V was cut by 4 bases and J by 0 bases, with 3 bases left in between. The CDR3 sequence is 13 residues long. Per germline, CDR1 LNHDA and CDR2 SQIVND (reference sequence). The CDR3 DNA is TGTGCCAGTAGTAGAGCAACTAATGAAAAACTGTTTTTT. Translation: CASSRATNEKLFF.

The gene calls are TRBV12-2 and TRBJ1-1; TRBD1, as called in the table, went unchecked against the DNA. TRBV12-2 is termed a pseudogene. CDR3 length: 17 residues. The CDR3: CASRSWTGGARNTEAFF. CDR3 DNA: TGTGCAAGTCGCTCGTGGACAGGGGGCGCGAGGAACACTGAAGCTTTCTTT.

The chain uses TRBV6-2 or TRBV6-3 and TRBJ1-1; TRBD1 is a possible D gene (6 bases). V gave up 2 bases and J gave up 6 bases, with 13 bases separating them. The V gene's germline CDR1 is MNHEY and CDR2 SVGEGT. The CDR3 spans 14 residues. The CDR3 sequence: CASSYNRATAEAFF. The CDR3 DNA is TGTGCCAGCAGTTACAACAGGGCCACGGCTGAAGCTTTCTTT.

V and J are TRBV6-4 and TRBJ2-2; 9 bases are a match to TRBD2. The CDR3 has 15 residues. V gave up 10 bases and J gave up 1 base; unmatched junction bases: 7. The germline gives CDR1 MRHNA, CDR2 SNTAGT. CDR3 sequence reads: CATSSGDLNTGELFF. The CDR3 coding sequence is TGTGCCACCTCTAGCGGGGACCTGAACACCGGGGAGCTGTTTTTT.

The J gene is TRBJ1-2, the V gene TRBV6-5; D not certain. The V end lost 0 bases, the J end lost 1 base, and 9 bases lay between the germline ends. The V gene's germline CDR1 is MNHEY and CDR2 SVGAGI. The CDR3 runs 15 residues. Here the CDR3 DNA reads TGTGCCAGCAGTTACTCTCCAGATGTTAACTATGGCTACACCTTC. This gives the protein CASSYSPDVNYGYTF.

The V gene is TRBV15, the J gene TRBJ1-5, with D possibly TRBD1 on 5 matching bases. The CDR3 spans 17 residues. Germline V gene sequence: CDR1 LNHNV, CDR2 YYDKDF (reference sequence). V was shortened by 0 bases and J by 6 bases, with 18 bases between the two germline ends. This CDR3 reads CATSRDVGRENSQPQHF. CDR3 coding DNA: TGTGCCACCAGCAGAGATGTCGGCAGGGAGAATTCTCAGCCCCAGCATTTT.

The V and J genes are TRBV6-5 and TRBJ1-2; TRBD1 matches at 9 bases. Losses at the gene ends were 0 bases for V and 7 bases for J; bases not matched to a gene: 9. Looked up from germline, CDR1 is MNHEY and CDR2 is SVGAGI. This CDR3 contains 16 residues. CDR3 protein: CASSYSKGQGLSGYTF. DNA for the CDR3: TGTGCCAGCAGTTACTCGAAGGGACAGGGACTCTCTGGCTACACCTTC.

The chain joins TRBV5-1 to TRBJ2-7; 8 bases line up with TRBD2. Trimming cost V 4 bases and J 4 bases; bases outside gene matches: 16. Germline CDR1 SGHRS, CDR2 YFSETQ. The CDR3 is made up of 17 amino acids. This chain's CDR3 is CASSPEGTRVNPYEQYF. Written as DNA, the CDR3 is TGCGCCAGCAGCCCCGAGGGGACTAGAGTAAACCCATACGAGCAGTACTTC.

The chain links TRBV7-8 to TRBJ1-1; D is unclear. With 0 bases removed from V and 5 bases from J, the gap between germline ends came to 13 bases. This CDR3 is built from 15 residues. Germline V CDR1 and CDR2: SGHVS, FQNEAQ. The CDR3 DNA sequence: TGTGCCAGCAGCTTAGCCCAATTAACTGGGACTGAAGCTTTCTTT. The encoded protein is CASSLAQLTGTEAFF.

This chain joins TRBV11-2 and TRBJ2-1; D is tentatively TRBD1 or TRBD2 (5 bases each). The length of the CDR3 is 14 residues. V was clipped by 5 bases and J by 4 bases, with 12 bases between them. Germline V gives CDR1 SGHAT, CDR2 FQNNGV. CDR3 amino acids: CASSPGPGYNEQFF. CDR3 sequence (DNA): TGTGCCAGCAGCCCGGGACCCGGTTACAATGAGCAGTTCTTC.

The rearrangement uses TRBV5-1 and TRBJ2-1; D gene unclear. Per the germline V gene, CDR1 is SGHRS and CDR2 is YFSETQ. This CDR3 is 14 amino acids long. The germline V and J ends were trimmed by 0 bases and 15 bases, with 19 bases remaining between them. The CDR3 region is CASSLVGPGVRAFF. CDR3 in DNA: TGCGCCAGCAGCTTGGTCGGGCCTGGGGTTCGGGCGTTCTTC.

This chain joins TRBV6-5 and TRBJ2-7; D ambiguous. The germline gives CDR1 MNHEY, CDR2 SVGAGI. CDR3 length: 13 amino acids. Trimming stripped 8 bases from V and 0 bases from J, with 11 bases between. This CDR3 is CASESDDSYEQYF. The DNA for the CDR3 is TGTGCCAGCGAGAGCGACGACTCCTACGAGCAGTACTTC.

For the CDR3, the DNA is TGCAGCGTAGCCCAGGGGCCGGGGCTTTACAATGAGCAGTTCTTC. Residues: CSVAQGPGLYNEQFF. This sequence joins TRBV29-1 and TRBJ2-1, with D perhaps matching TRBD1 (6 bases). Trimming stripped 6 bases from V and 4 bases from J, with 19 bases between. Germline CDR1 and CDR2: SQVTM and ANQGSEA. The CDR3 runs 15 residues.

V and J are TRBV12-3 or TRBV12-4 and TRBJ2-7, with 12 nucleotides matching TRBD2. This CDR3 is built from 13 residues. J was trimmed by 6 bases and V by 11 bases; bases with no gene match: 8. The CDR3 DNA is TGTGCCGTATCTAGCGGGAGGGCTTCCGAGCAGTACTTC. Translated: CAVSSGRASEQYF.